The 32 T cell receptor beta chains given below trace back to one sample, sequenced in a study of T cell clonotyping in hematopoietic cell transplantation. Sequencing used immunoSEQ multiplex PCR; TCRdb keeps in-frame clones, though not all of them. There are more than 10,000 clones in the sample; 90% occur only once, and 1.2% lies in the top ten. Sequenced: peripheral blood mononuclear cells. These receptor sequences come from a young man in good health. Some clones in this sample may be carry-over from other donors' samples.

The chain uses TRBV7-2 and TRBJ2-5; D is uncertain. The V end was cut by 5 bases, the J end by 4 bases, with 8 bases between. Per the germline V gene, CDR1 is SGHTA and CDR2 is FQGNSA. The CDR3 has 12 amino acids. In nucleotides, the CDR3 is TGTGCCAGCAGCCAGAGTACAGAGACCCAGTACTTC. Protein: CASSQSTETQYF.

The chain couples TRBV15 to TRBJ1-1; D remains unclear. Germline V lookup: CDR1 LNHNV, CDR2 YYDKDF (reference sequence). This CDR3 contains 14 residues. V was clipped by 4 bases and J by 4 bases, with 13 bases between them. The CDR3 spells CATSKGFVRTEAFF. The DNA for the CDR3 is TGTGCCACCAGCAAAGGGTTTGTGCGCACTGAAGCTTTCTTT. Variable domain in full (rest from reference TRBV15 and TRBJ1-1): DAMVIQNPRYQVTQFGKPVTLSCSQTLNHNVMYWYQQKSSQAPKLLFHYYDKDFNNEADTPDNFQSRRPNTSFCFLDIRSPGLGDTAMYLCATSKGFVRTEAFFGQGTRLTVV.

V gene TRBV15 combines with J gene TRBJ2-6; D call uncertain. The V end lost 6 bases, the J end lost 2 bases, and 5 bases lay between the germline ends. Germline-derived CDR1 and CDR2 are LNHNV and YYDKDF (reference sequence). CDR3 length equals 13 residues. The CDR3 DNA sequence: TGTGCCACCAGGCCAGCTGGGGCCAACGTCCTGACTTTC. Residues: CATRPAGANVLTF.

This sequence joins TRBV6-1 and TRBJ2-7; 9 bases are a match to TRBD1. CDR1 and CDR2 from the germline V gene are MNHNS and SASEGT. J gave up 6 bases and V 7 bases, and 10 bases lay outside the gene matches. The CDR3 spans 14 residues. The CDR3 loop is CASKRGTGSGEQYF. The CDR3 nucleotides are TGTGCCAGCAAGAGGGGGACAGGGAGTGGCGAGCAGTACTTC.

The rearrangement uses TRBV11-3 and TRBJ2-5, with 10 positions matching TRBD2. This CDR3 is built from 20 residues. Germline CDR1 and CDR2: SGHNT and YENEEA. V lost 5 bases and J lost 7; bases outside the gene matches: 25. The CDR3 reads CASSPVWVAGGPALQLTQYF. CDR3 DNA sequence: TGTGCCAGCAGCCCCGTCTGGGTAGCGGGAGGCCCGGCTTTACAACTGACCCAGTACTTC.

The rearrangement joins TRBV10-3 to TRBJ2-7; D perhaps matches TRBD1 (5 bases). Trimming took 3 bases from V and 2 from J, leaving 11 bases between them. The CDR3 sequence is 14 residues long. The germline V gene has CDR1 ENHRY and CDR2 SYGVKD. Written as DNA, the CDR3 is TGTGCCATCAGTGACAGGGAATGGCCCTACGAGCAGTACTTC. It codes for CAISDREWPYEQYF.

This clone was found a few times. The V call is TRBV18, the J call TRBJ2-3; 7 nucleotides align to TRBD2. This CDR3 has 16 amino acids. The germline CDR1 and CDR2 sequences are KGHSH and LQKENI. The J segment lost 2 bases and the V segment lost 3 bases, leaving 8 bases of the junction unmatched. The CDR3 loop is CASSPRLSGNTDTQYF. The CDR3 nucleotides read TGTGCCAGCTCACCCCGGTTAAGCGGGAACACAGATACGCAGTATTTT.

This clone was recorded only once. The gene calls are TRBV30 and TRBJ1-1; no definite D call. This CDR3 is 13 amino acids long. Germline V gives CDR1 GTSNPN, CDR2 SVGIG (reference sequence). Deletions cut 3 bases from V and 0 bases from J, with 8 bases between. The CDR3 nucleotides read TGTGCCTGGAGCGCCACGGTGAACACTGAAGCTTTCTTT. It translates to CAWSATVNTEAFF.

The rearrangement links TRBV19 to TRBJ2-2; TRBD1 matches 7 bases. After removal of 2 bases from V and 5 bases from J, the junction contained 8 bases not matched to a gene. CDR1 LNHDA and CDR2 SQIVND come from the germline V gene (reference sequence). The CDR3 is 16 amino acids. The CDR3 DNA follows: TGTGCCAGTAGTATATTACCGGGACAGTCTACCGGGGAGCTGTTTTTT. Translating it yields CASSILPGQSTGELFF. Filled out from reference TRBV19 and TRBJ2-2, the complete variable domain reads DGGITQSPKYLFRKEGQNVTLSCEQNLNHDAMYWYRQDPGQGLRLIYYSQIVNDFQKGDIAEGYSVSREKKESFPLTVTSAQKNPTAFYLCASSILPGQSTGELFFGEGSRLTVL.

The chain couples TRBV7-6 to TRBJ1-5; D remains unclear. Germline-derived CDR1 and CDR2 are SGHVS and FNYEAQ. This CDR3 region has 14 residues. Trimming left V 5 bases short and J 2 bases short, with 10 bases between. This CDR3 reads CASSTDEGNQPQHF. The CDR3 bases are TGTGCCAGCAGCACGGACGAGGGCAATCAGCCCCAGCATTTT.

The V and J genes are TRBV5-6 and TRBJ1-3; tentatively, D is TRBD1 (5 bases). This CDR3 contains 18 residues. Trimming took off 4 bases at V and 0 bases at J, with 20 bases between the two ends. The germline V gene encodes CDR1 SGHDT and CDR2 YYEEEE. This CDR3 reads CASSPMGVVGGSGNTIYF. The CDR3 coding sequence is TGTGCCAGCAGCCCTATGGGAGTAGTCGGGGGCTCTGGAAACACCATATATTTT.

The chain combines TRBV9 with TRBJ1-3; D is undetermined. The germline V gene encodes CDR1 SGDLS and CDR2 YYNGEE. V was shortened by 0 bases and J by 0 bases, with 13 bases between the two germline ends. The CDR3 has 17 amino acids. CDR3 sequence (DNA): TGTGCCAGCAGCGTAGCTGAAGTCAGCCACTCTGGAAACACCATATATTTT. Translation gives CASSVAEVSHSGNTIYF.

The chain is built from TRBV6-5 and TRBJ1-1; D is ambiguous. The CDR3 is made up of 12 amino acids. V gave up 0 bases and J gave up 7 bases, with 6 bases separating them. The V gene's germline CDR1 is MNHEY and CDR2 SVGAGI. The CDR3 DNA reads as TGTGCCAGCAGTTACTCGGGCGTTGAAGCTTTCTTT. Its protein is CASSYSGVEAFF.

The J gene is TRBJ1-1, the V gene TRBV28, with D possibly TRBD1 on 6 matching bases. The CDR3 consists of 14 residues. The V and J ends lost 4 bases and 0 bases respectively, with 9 bases between them. Germline assignment: CDR1 MDHEN and CDR2 SYDVKM. CDR3: CASSYRDLNTEAFF. Here the CDR3 DNA reads TGTGCCAGCAGTTACAGGGATTTGAACACTGAAGCTTTCTTT.

Only a few counts were recorded for this clone. The chain combines TRBV19 with TRBJ1-2, with D perhaps matching TRBD1 (6 bases). Trimming took 5 bases from V and 4 from J, leaving 14 bases between them. This CDR3 spans 14 amino acids. Per the germline V gene, CDR1 is LNHDA and CDR2 is SQIVND (reference sequence). DNA of the CDR3: TGTGCCAGTAGTGCTGGAGGGGGGGGCTATGGCTACACCTTC. Protein sequence: CASSAGGGGYGYTF.

The chain is built from TRBV6-6 and TRBJ1-5; 7 positions match TRBD1. Germline loops: CDR1 MNHNY, CDR2 SVGAGI (reference sequence). Trimming at V came to 7 bases and at J to 2 bases, leaving 11 bases not matched to a gene. The CDR3 totals 16 residues. CDR3 region: CASTQGAGGGNQPQHF. The CDR3 nucleotides read TGTGCCAGCACCCAAGGGGCAGGGGGAGGCAATCAGCCCCAGCATTTT.

For this clone: Other DNA sequences in this specimen translate into the identical CDR3. The chain uses TRBV7-3 and TRBJ2-5; D possibly matches TRBD1 or TRBD2 (6 bases each). The CDR3 runs 14 residues. Deletions cut 2 bases from V and 5 bases from J, with 12 bases between. Germline V gene data show CDR1 as SGHTA and CDR2 as FQGTGA. This chain's CDR3 is CASSLFGGRETQYF. CDR3 in DNA: TGTGCCAGCAGCTTATTTGGGGGGCGGGAGACCCAGTACTTC.

CDR3 residues: CASNRGLAATYEQYF. In DNA form, the CDR3 reads TGTGCCAGCAATCGGGGACTAGCGGCCACCTACGAGCAGTACTTC. The genes are TRBV2 and TRBJ2-7; 11 bases fit TRBD2. Looked up from germline, CDR1 is SNHLY and CDR2 is FYNNEI. The CDR3 length is 15 residues. V shed 7 bases and J 2 bases; nucleotides not matched to a gene: 7. Full variable domain (missing parts from reference TRBV2 and TRBJ2-7): EPEVTQTPSHQVTQMGQEVILRCVPISNHLYFYWYRQILGQKVEFLVSFYNNEISEKSEIFDDQFSVERPDGSNFTLKIRSTKLEDSAMYFCASNRGLAATYEQYFGPGTRLTVT.

This chain joins TRBV19 and TRBJ1-2; TRBD1 might be the D (6 bases). Trimming stripped 3 bases from V and 4 bases from J, with 12 bases between. The CDR3 runs to 14 residues. CDR1 is LNHDA, CDR2 SQIVND, per germline (reference sequence). The CDR3 region is CASSIPGQLYGYTF. The DNA for the CDR3 is TGTGCCAGTAGTATCCCCGGACAGCTCTATGGCTACACCTTC.

V usage is TRBV11-3 and J usage is TRBJ2-1; perhaps TRBD2 as D (6 bases). CDR1 and CDR2 from the germline V gene are SGHNT and YENEEA. This CDR3 is 17 amino acids long. The V end was cut by 1 base, the J end by 6 bases, with 19 bases between. This chain's CDR3 is CASSLVGSGRGGNEQFF. Here the CDR3 DNA reads TGTGCCAGCAGCTTAGTCGGGAGTGGGCGGGGAGGCAATGAGCAGTTCTTC.

This rearrangement joins TRBV15 to TRBJ2-7; 7 nucleotides align to TRBD1. CDR1 and CDR2 from the germline V gene are LNHNV and YYDKDF (reference sequence). After removal of 6 bases from V and 3 bases from J, the junction contained 8 bases not matched to a gene. The CDR3 length is 14 residues. In DNA form, the CDR3 reads TGTGCCACCAGAAGGACAGGAGAAGGCTACGAGCAGTACTTC. Its translation is CATRRTGEGYEQYF. The entire variable domain, with the rest obtained from reference TRBV15 and TRBJ2-7, is as follows: DAMVIQNPRYQVTQFGKPVTLSCSQTLNHNVMYWYQQKSSQAPKLLFHYYDKDFNNEADTPDNFQSRRPNTSFCFLDIRSPGLGDTAMYLCATRRTGEGYEQYFGPGTRLTVT.

Only one count was recorded for this clone. This rearrangement joins TRBV7-9 to TRBJ2-2; D is undetermined. V lost 0 bases to trimming and J lost 4 bases, with 3 bases between them. The CDR3 totals 13 residues. In germline, CDR1 is SEHNR, CDR2 FQNEAQ (reference sequence). The CDR3 sequence: CASSLAGTGELFF. CDR3 nucleotides: TGTGCCAGCAGCTTAGCTGGCACCGGGGAGCTGTTTTTT.

The chain has TRBV5-6 and TRBJ2-2; 8 bases are a match to TRBD2. Trimming removed 2 bases from V and 1 base from J; junction bases left unmatched: 4. The length of the CDR3 is 16 residues. CDR1 and CDR2 from the germline V gene are SGHDT and YYEEEE. The DNA for the CDR3 is TGTGCCAGCAGCTTTCGTGGGACTAGGAACACCGGGGAGCTGTTTTTT. Encoded protein: CASSFRGTRNTGELFF.

The chain is built from TRBV19 and TRBJ2-1; D may be TRBD2 (6 bases). CDR1 and CDR2 from the germline V gene are LNHDA and SQIVND (reference sequence). Trimming left V 6 bases short and J 9 bases short, with 21 bases between. The CDR3 runs 15 residues. CDR3 DNA: TGTGCCAGTAGAAGTCTGGGGGGAGACTACGGTGAGCAGTTCTTC. Its protein is CASRSLGGDYGEQFF.

This chain connects TRBV25-1 to TRBJ1-1; D is perhaps TRBD1 (5 bases). Trimming stripped 1 base from V and 3 bases from J, with 15 bases between. CDR3 length: 16 amino acids. From germline, CDR1 is MGHDK and CDR2 SYGVNS. Here the CDR3 reads CASSEFRAGRDTEAFF. CDR3 in DNA: TGTGCCAGCAGTGAATTCAGGGCAGGGAGGGACACTGAAGCTTTCTTT.

The V and J genes are TRBV6-4 and TRBJ1-2, with 10 bases identical to TRBD1. The germline CDR1 and CDR2 sequences are MRHNA and SNTAGT. V shed 6 bases and J 8 bases; nucleotides not matched to a gene: 9. This CDR3 is 14 amino acids long. The CDR3 sequence: CASSAGTGARGYTF. CDR3 sequence (DNA): TGTGCCAGCAGCGCCGGGACAGGGGCAAGGGGCTACACCTTC.

The chain is built from TRBV29-1 and TRBJ2-5; 9 bases line up with TRBD2. Germline V lookup: CDR1 SQVTM, CDR2 ANQGSEA. The CDR3 has 13 residues. CDR3 DNA sequence: TGCACCATTAGCGGGGGAGAGGGGGAGACCCAGTACTTC. This sequence encodes CTISGGEGETQYF.

The rearrangement joins TRBV5-4 to TRBJ1-2, with D tentatively TRBD1 (6 bases). V shed 6 bases and J shed 7 bases, with 19 bases lying between them. Germline lookup yields CDR1 SGHNT and CDR2 YYREEE (reference sequence). This CDR3 has 14 amino acids. CDR3 region: CASTLGGPIGGYTF. The CDR3 region has the DNA TGTGCCAGCACCCTAGGGGGACCAATTGGTGGCTACACCTTC.

This clone has only a few counts. CDR3 bases: TGTGCCAGTAGTATAGATTGGCTCAGGGGGGACAATCAGCCCCAGCATTTT. Its translation: CASSIDWLRGDNQPQHF. The rearrangement joins TRBV19 to TRBJ1-5, with 7 bases fitting TRBD1. The CDR3 contains 17 residues. Trimming took 0 bases from V and 3 from J; bases not matched to a gene: 8. From germline, CDR1 is LNHDA and CDR2 SQIVND (reference sequence).

The J gene is TRBJ2-7, the V gene TRBV5-1; TRBD2 agrees at 7 bases. Germline-derived CDR1 and CDR2 are SGHRS and YFSETQ. V lost 3 bases to trimming and J lost 2 bases; unmatched junction nucleotides: 8. This CDR3 has 15 residues. The CDR3 DNA sequence: TGCGCCAGCAGCTGGGGGACTATCGGGGCCTACGAGCAGTACTTC. It translates to CASSWGTIGAYEQYF.

This clone was seen only once. The genes are TRBV5-5 and TRBJ2-3; D possibly matches TRBD1 or TRBD2 (6 bases each). The CDR3 consists of 15 residues. Trimming cost V 2 bases and J 0 bases, with 10 bases left between them. Germline CDR1 and CDR2: SGHKS and YYEKEE (reference sequence). This chain's CDR3 is CASSLGGISTDTQYF. CDR3 coding DNA: TGTGCCAGCAGCTTAGGGGGGATAAGCACAGATACGCAGTATTTT. Using reference TRBV5-5 and TRBJ2-3 for the parts outside the CDR3, the full variable domain is DAGVTQSPTHLIKTRGQQVTLRCSPISGHKSVSWYQQVLGQGPQFIFQYYEKEERGRGNFPDRFSARQFPNYSSELNVNALLLGDSALYLCASSLGGISTDTQYFGPGTRLTVL.

The DNA of the CDR3 is TGTGCCAGCAGCATGAACAGGGAATCGAATGGCTATGGCTACACCTTC. It encodes CASSMNRESNGYGYTF. The chain joins TRBV12-1 to TRBJ1-2; the listed D gene, TRBD1, was not tested against the DNA. TRBV12-1 has pseudogene status. CDR3 length: 16 amino acids.